The clone carrying this TCR beta chain was recorded once. Its antigen is unknown. The sample belongs to a study of T cells in Graves' hyperthyroidism and ophthalmopathy. Germline V CDR1 and CDR2: SEHNR, FQNEAQ (reference sequence). This CDR3 is built from 15 residues. The V gene end was trimmed by 1 base and the J gene end by 5 bases; junction bases not matched to a gene: 6. A lack of ophthalmopathy progression within 18 months defined stable Graves' hyperthyroidism. Together with thyroid ultrasound, orbital computed tomography, serum thyroxine and TRAb, clinical symptoms were used for diagnoses. Amplified TCR beta CDR3 regions derived from RNA transcripts. First-round RT-PCR of the TCR CDR3 relied on the HTBI primer set. TCRdb independently ran MiXCR on the multiplex PCR reads; one entry per CDR3 protein. The sample shows 89,000 or so distinct CDR3 sequences, approximately 42% of them seen only once.

Study-wide findings and caveats: Model-based prediction identified ophthalmopathy a median around 6.7 months prior to its onset.

The receptor was derived from a woman younger than 45 with Graves' hyperthyroidism. Sequenced: peripheral blood or thyroid tissue (not recorded which). This chain connects TRBV7-9 to TRBJ2-3, with 7 bases that match TRBD1. The CDR3, as DNA: TGTGCCAGCAGCTTAGTAGGGGGCGCCAGAGATACGCAGTATTTT. It codes for CASSLVGGARDTQYF.